These 7 T cell receptor beta chains came from one sample sequenced in a study of blood T cell repertoires in COVID-19 (dated by TCRdb to 2019 to 2021). The library was obtained by the immunoSEQ multiplex PCR assay. TCRdb took over this immuneACCESS table, retaining in-frame rearrangements with V and J assigned. Such tables are incomplete; in checked studies, under half of the missing clones stem from an unresolved V gene, and the remainder is unexplained. In this sample the table shows about 20,000 clones, over 90% of which occur a single time. Roughly 4.3% of the sample is in the top ten clones. Sequenced input: peripheral blood. These receptors came from a woman aged 45-65 years with active COVID-19.

CDR3 region: CASSTGTGAYEQYF. The CDR3 nucleotides read TGTGCCAGCAGTACCGGGACAGGGGCCTACGAGCAGTACTTC. The V and J genes are TRBV11-2 and TRBJ2-7; 10 nucleotides match TRBD1. Trimming at V came to 6 bases and at J to 2 bases, leaving 4 bases not matched to a gene. The CDR3 is 14 amino acids. Germline V lookup: CDR1 SGHAT, CDR2 FQNNGV.

This clone turned up a few times. V and J are TRBV9 and TRBJ2-2; 9 nucleotides align to TRBD2. Germline-derived CDR1 and CDR2 are SGDLS and YYNGEE. CDR3 length equals 16 residues. J lost 0 bases, V lost 4 bases, and 4 bases had no gene match. The CDR3 DNA sequence: TGTGCCAGCAGCACCCGACTAGCGGCGAACACCGGGGAGCTGTTTTTT. Its protein product is CASSTRLAANTGELFF.

V is TRBV6-5 and J is TRBJ2-1; D is unclear. CDR1 is MNHEY, CDR2 SVGAGI, per germline. The CDR3 covers 14 residues. The ends were cut back, 7 bases at V and 5 bases at J, with 15 bases in the middle. This CDR3 reads CASTWLGINNEQFF. The CDR3, as DNA: TGTGCCAGCACGTGGCTAGGTATTAACAATGAGCAGTTCTTC.

V gene TRBV7-3 combines with J gene TRBJ2-3, with a weak D call TRBD1 (7 bases). V shed 5 bases and J shed 0 bases, with 12 bases lying between them. The CDR3 length is 15 residues. The germline V gene has CDR1 SGHTA and CDR2 FQGTGA. This CDR3 reads CASSPTGTSTDTQYF. DNA of the CDR3: TGTGCCAGCAGCCCGACAGGGACTAGCACAGATACGCAGTATTTT.

This clone is a singleton in its sample. The sample contains more than one DNA sequence encoding this CDR3. The genes are TRBV5-1 and TRBJ1-2; a weak D match, TRBD1 (6 bases). Germline loops: CDR1 SGHRS, CDR2 YFSETQ. There are 14 residues in the CDR3. V was trimmed by 4 bases and J by 0 bases, leaving 10 bases between them. CDR3: CASSPDSTNYGYTF. The CDR3 DNA follows: TGCGCCAGCAGCCCGGACAGTACTAACTATGGCTACACCTTC.

This sequence joins TRBV6-5 and TRBJ1-1; no firm D call. The CDR3 covers 14 residues. V was pared by 2 bases and J by 0 bases, with 7 bases between. CDR1 MNHEY and CDR2 SVGAGI come from the germline V gene. For the CDR3, the DNA is TGTGCCAGCAGTTACAGCCGGGTGAACACTGAAGCTTTCTTT. As protein: CASSYSRVNTEAFF.

The V and J genes are TRBV23-1 and TRBJ1-5; D gene uncertain. TRBV23-1 is noted as an ORF with a role that remains uncertain. CDR3 length: 17 residues. V lost 8 bases to trimming and J lost 0 bases, with 20 bases between them. As DNA, the CDR3 is TGCGCCAGCTTCAGAGGAGGGCAGTCCACTAGCAATCAGCCCCAGCATTTT. Amino acids: CASFRGGQSTSNQPQHF.